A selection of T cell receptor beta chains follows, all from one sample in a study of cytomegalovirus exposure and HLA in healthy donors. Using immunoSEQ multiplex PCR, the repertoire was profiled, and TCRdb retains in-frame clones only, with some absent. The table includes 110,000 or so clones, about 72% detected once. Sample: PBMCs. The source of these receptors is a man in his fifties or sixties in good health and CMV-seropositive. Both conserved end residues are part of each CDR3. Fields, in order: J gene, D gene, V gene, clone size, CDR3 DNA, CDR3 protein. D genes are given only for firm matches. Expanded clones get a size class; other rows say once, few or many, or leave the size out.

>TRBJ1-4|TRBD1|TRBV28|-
TGTGCCAGCAGTCCTTGGGACAGGGGTAGAGAAAAACTGTTTTTT
CASSPWDRGREKLFF
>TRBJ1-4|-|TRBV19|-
TGTGCCAGTAGTACCTCAAGCGCAACTAATGAAAAACTGTTTTTT
CASSTSSATNEKLFF
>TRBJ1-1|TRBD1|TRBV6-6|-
TGTGCCAGCAGTCGATCGACAGGGATGAACACTGAAGCTTTCTTT
CASSRSTGMNTEAFF
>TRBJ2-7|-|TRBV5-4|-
TGTGCCAGCAGCTTTCAGTCTCGAAACGAGCAGTACTTC
CASSFQSRNEQYF
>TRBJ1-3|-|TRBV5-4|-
TGTGCCAGCAGCTTGGGGGGGGGAGGGGCGGTCGGAAACACCATATATTTT
CASSLGGGGAVGNTIYF
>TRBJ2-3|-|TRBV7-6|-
TGTGCCAGCAGCTCCTCCACAGATACGCAGTATTTT
CASSSSTDTQYF
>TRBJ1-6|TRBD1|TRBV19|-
TGTGCCAGTAGTATAGATCAACAGGGGAATTCACCCCTCCACTTT
CASSIDQQGNSPLHF
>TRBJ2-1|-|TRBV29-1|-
TGCAGCGGGGGGGACAATGAGCAGTTCTTC
CSGGDNEQFF
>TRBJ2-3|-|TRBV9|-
TGTGCCAGCAGCGTAGCCGGAACAGGGCGCACAGATACGCAGTATTTT
CASSVAGTGRTDTQYF
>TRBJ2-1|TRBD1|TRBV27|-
TGTGCCAGCAGTCCAGGGGGCGCGAGGAATGAGCAGTTCTTC
CASSPGGARNEQFF
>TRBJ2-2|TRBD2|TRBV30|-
TGTGCCTGGGTCGGGACTAGCGACACCGGGGAGCTGTTTTTT
CAWVGTSDTGELFF
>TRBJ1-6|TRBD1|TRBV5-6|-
TGTGCCAGCAGCATGGGACAGGGAGGATCACCCCTCCACTTT
CASSMGQGGSPLHF
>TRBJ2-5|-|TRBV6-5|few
TGTGCCAGCAAAAGCCAAGGGGCAGAGACCCAGTACTTC
CASKSQGAETQYF
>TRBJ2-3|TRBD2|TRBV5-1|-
TGCGCCAGCAGCTTGAGTGCTAGCGGGGGTAGCACAGATACGCAGTATTTT
CASSLSASGGSTDTQYF
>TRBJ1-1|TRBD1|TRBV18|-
TGTGCCAGCTCACAGGCTGGGACAGGGAACACTGAAGCTTTCTTT
CASSQAGTGNTEAFF
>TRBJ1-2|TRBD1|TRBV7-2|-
TGTGCCAGCAGCCCAGGGGGGCCTAATAACTATGGCTACACCTTC
CASSPGGPNNYGYTF
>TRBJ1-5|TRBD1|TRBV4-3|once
TGCGCCAGCAGCCCGGACAGGGTAGTCCGGGATCAGCCCCAGCATTTT
CASSPDRVVRDQPQHF
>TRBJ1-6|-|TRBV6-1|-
TGTGCCAGCAGTCCGGACAGAGCACCCCTCCACTTT
CASSPDRAPLHF
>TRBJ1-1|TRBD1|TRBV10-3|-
TGTGCCATCGGCATGGACAGGGGGCGGGTCACTGAAGCTTTCTTT
CAIGMDRGRVTEAFF
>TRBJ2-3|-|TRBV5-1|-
TGCGCCAGCAGGGCGGGGCGGTCCACAGATACGCAGTATTTT
CASRAGRSTDTQYF
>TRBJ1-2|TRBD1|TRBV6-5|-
TGTGCCAGCAGTTACGTTCCAGGGGGAGGCAACTATGGCTACACCTTC
CASSYVPGGGNYGYTF
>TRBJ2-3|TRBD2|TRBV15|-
TGTGCCACCAGCAGAGATATGGGCCTAGCGGGATATGTTACGCAGTATTTT
CATSRDMGLAGYVTQYF
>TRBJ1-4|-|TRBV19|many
TGTGCCAGTAGTGGGCTGGAGGGTGGTAATGAAAAACTGTTTTTT
CASSGLEGGNEKLFF
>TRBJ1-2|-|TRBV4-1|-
TGCGCCAGCAGCCAAGACCCCGACAGTGGCTACACCTTC
CASSQDPDSGYTF
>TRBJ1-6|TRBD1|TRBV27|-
TGTGCCAGCAGTATAAAACGGGACAGTAATTCACCCCTCCACTTT
CASSIKRDSNSPLHF
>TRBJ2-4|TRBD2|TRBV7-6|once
TGTGCCAGCAGCCAACTAGCGGGAGCCAAAAACATTCAGTACTTC
CASSQLAGAKNIQYF
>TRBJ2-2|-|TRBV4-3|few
TGCGCCAGCCCTGAAAACAGGGAACATGTTTTCACCGGGGAGCTGTTTTTT
CASPENREHVFTGELFF
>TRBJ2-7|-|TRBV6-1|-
TGTGCCAGCAAAGAGGGTCAGATCTCCTACGAGCAGTACTTC
CASKEGQISYEQYF
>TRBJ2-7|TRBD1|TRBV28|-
TGTGCCAGCACCTTCCCAGGGGGATCCTACGAGCAGTACTTC
CASTFPGGSYEQYF
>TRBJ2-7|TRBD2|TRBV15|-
TGTGCCACCAGCAGAGATAGCGGGGGTTACGAGCAGTACTTC
CATSRDSGGYEQYF
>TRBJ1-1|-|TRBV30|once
TGTGCCTGGAGAACAGGAGGGACTGAAGCTTTCTTT
CAWRTGGTEAFF
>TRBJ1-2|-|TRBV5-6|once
TGTGCCAGCAGCTTGAGCCCAACGAGGGGCTACACCTTC
CASSLSPTRGYTF
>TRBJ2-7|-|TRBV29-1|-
TGCAGTGCCCAGGAGGGAGTCTCCTACGAGCAGTACTTC
CSAQEGVSYEQYF
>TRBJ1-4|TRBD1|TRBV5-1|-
TGCGCCAGCAGCCCGGACAGGGGGCCATGGACAACTAATGAAAAACTGTTTTTT
CASSPDRGPWTTNEKLFF
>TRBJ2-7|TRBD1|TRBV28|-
TGTGCCAGCAGTTCGCCGGGACAGAACGACTACGAGCAGTACTTC
CASSSPGQNDYEQYF
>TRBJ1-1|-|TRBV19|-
TGTGCCAGTAGTCCTCGCCGGGAACACACTGAAGCTTTCTTT
CASSPRREHTEAFF
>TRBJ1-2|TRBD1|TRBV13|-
TGTGCCAGCAGCTTAGTACAGGGGGCGCCCTATGGCTACACCTTC
CASSLVQGAPYGYTF
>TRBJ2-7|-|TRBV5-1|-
TGCGCCAGCAGCTTGGGCAGGGCCGACGAGCAGTACTTC
CASSLGRADEQYF
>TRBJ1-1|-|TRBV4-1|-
TGCGCCAGCAGCCAAGAACCGGGAGGGTATTATCTTAGAGCTTTCTTT
CASSQEPGGYYLRAFF
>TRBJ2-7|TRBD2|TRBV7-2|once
TGTGCCAGCAGCTTAATACTAGCGGGACCCTACGAGCAGTACTTC
CASSLILAGPYEQYF
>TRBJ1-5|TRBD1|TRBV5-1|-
TGCGCCAGCAGTTACGGACAGGGAGGCCATAGCAATCAGCCCCAGCATTTT
CASSYGQGGHSNQPQHF
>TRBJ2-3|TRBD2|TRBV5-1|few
TGCGCCAGCAGCTTATCGCGGGAGAGTGCTACAGATACGCAGTATTTT
CASSLSRESATDTQYF
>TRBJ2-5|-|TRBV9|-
TGTGCCAGCAGCCGGAGCGGGCGTGGGGAGGAGACCCAGTACTTC
CASSRSGRGEETQYF
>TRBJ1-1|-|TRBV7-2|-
TGTGCCAGCAGCTTAGTCCCTGTCCCGAACACTGAAGCTTTCTTT
CASSLVPVPNTEAFF
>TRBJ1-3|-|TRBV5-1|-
TGCGCCAGCAGCCGGGCGACAGGTCGTTCTGGAAACACCATATATTTT
CASSRATGRSGNTIYF
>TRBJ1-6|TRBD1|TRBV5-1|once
TGCGCCAGCAGATTTCGACAGGGGGAATCACCCCTCCACTTT
CASRFRQGESPLHF
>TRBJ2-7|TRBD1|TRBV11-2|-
TGTGCCAGCAGCTTAGATATTAGTTCGGGACAGGGTAGGTCCTACGAGCAGTACTTC
CASSLDISSGQGRSYEQYF
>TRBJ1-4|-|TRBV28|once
TGTGCCAGCAGCGTCCGGCGGGAAAAACTGTTTTTT
CASSVRREKLFF
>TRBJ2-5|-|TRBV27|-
TGTGCCAGCAGCCTTAATTGGGCGGAGACCCAGTACTTC
CASSLNWAETQYF